This TCR beta chain derives from a study of T cell responses to AZD1222 COVID-19 vaccine. This table comes from immunoSEQ multiplex PCR, and its TCRdb copy is limited to in-frame clones, with some not included. The table records about 54,000 clones, nearly 90% of them present only once. Germline assignment: CDR1 MNHNS and CDR2 SASEGT. Trimming pared 2 bases from V and 1 base from J, leaving 21 bases between. CDR3 size: 19 residues. This rearrangement joins TRBV6-1 to TRBJ2-1, with TRBD1 as a possible D gene (5 bases). The sample here was peripheral blood, taken on day 0 of AZD1222 vaccination. This TCR was sampled from an adult in good health. CDR3 residues: CASSEPPDTRIGSYNEQFF. The CDR3 nucleotides read TGTGCCAGCAGTGAACCACCGGACACCAGAATAGGGTCCTACAATGAGCAGTTCTTC.